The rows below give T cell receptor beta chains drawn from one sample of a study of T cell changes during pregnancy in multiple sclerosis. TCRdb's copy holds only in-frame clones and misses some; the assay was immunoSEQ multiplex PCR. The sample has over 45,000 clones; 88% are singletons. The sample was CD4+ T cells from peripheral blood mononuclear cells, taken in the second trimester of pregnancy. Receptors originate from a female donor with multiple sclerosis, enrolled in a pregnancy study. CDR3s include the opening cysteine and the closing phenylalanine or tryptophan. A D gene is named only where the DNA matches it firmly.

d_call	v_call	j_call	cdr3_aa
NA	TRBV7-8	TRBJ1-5	CASSLSGGLQPQHF
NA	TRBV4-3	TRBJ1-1	CASSQSVLTEAFF
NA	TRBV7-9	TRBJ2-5	CASSLNTNQETQYF
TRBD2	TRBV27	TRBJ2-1	CASSFGTSAHNEQFF
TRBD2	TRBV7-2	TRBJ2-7	CASSTLAGGYEQYF
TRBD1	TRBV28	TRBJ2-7	CASSLEEPDRDPYEQYF
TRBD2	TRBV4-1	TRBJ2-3	CASSRTGTSVADTQYF
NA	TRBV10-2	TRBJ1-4	CASSPGVGGRGEKLFF
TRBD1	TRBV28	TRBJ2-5	CASSPLTGWETQYF
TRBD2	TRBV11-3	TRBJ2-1	CASSLASGRDNEQFF